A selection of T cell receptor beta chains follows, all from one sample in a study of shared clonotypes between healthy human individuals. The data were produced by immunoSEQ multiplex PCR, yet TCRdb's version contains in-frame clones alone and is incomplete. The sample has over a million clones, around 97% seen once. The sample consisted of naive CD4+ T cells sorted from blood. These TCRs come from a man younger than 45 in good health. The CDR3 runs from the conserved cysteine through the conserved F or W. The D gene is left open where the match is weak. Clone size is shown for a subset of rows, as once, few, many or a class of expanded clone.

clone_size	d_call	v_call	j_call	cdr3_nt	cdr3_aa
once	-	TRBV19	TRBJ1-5	TGTGCCAGTAGGAGCATCGGGAGCAATCAGCCCCAGCATTTT	CASRSIGSNQPQHF
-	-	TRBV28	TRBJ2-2	TGTGCCAGCAGCTCCGGAAGGGGAGACACCGGGGAGCTGTTTTTT	CASSSGRGDTGELFF
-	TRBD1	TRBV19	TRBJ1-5	TGTGCCAGTAAACCACCGGGACAGGGCAGGCAGCCCCAGCATTTT	CASKPPGQGRQPQHF
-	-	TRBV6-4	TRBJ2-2	TGTGCCAGCAGGAAGGGACAGAACACCGGGGAGCTGTTTTTT	CASRKGQNTGELFF
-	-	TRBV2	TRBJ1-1	TGTGCCAGCAAAAGACAGATCACTGAAGCTTTCTTT	CASKRQITEAFF
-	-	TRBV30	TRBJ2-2	TGTGCCTGCGCCCCCGGCAAGCGATCCGGGGAGCTGTTTTTT	CACAPGKRSGELFF
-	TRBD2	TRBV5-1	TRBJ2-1	TGCGCCAGCAGCACGGGTCTGTTAGCGGGAACCCAGAATGAGCAGTTCTTC	CASSTGLLAGTQNEQFF
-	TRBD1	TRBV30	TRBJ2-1	TGTGCCTGGAGTCCAAAGGACAGGGAGCAGTTCTTC	CAWSPKDREQFF
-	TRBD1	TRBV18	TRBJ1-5	TGTGCCAGCTCGTCGACAGGGGGCCGGGGCAATCAGCCCCAGCATTTT	CASSSTGGRGNQPQHF
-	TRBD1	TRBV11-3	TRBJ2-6	TGTGCCAGCAGCTATCCGGGGACAGGAGACGGGGCCAACGTCCTGACTTTC	CASSYPGTGDGANVLTF
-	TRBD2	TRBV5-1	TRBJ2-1	TGCGCCAGCAGCCTCCTAGCGGGAGGGCCGGCCAATGAGCAGTTCTTC	CASSLLAGGPANEQFF
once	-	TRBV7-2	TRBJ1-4	TGTGCCAGCAGCTCATACCAGGGGAATGAAAAACTGTTTTTT	CASSSYQGNEKLFF
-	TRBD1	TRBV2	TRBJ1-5	TGTGCCAGCAACAGGGGGGGGGATCAGCCCCAGCATTTT	CASNRGGDQPQHF
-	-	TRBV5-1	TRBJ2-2	TGCGCCAGCAGCTTGGTGGGGGCTCCTAAGAACGGGGAGCTGTTTTTT	CASSLVGAPKNGELFF
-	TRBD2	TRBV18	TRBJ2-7	TGTGCCAGCTCACCCCCCCGGGGGGGGCCCCTCGAGCAGTACTTC	CASSPPRGGPLEQYF
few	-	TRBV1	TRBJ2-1	TGCACCAGCAGCCGAGAGACTCACAATGAGCAGTTCTTC	CTSSRETHNEQFF
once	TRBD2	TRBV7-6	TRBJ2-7	TGTGCCAGCAGCCTAGGGGCACGGGCTAGCGGCTACGAGCAGTACTTC	CASSLGARASGYEQYF
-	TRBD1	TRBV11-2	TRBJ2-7	TGTGCCAGCAGCACGGACAGGTTCGAGGAAGGTTACGAGCAGTACTTC	CASSTDRFEEGYEQYF